This T cell receptor (beta chain) was profiled in a study of shared clonotypes between healthy human individuals. Terminally differentiated effector memory CD45RA+ cells were excluded from the naive CD8 cells, which were CD45RO-negative and positively selected for CCR7. Every subset's genomic DNA went evenly onto several immunoSEQ plates. Original handling: Quality scores were absent from the junction-only immunoSEQ sequences, so filtering differed. Clones were sequenced by immunoSEQ multiplex PCR, and TCRdb holds only the in-frame ones, with some missing. Clonal size and the V and J genes are those of that table, whereas D and trimming came from the DNA. The repertoire holds 500,000 to 700,000 clones, with roughly 95% as singletons. This CDR3 region has 14 residues. In germline, CDR1 is MDHEN, CDR2 SYDVKM. Trimming took off 3 bases at V and 1 base at J, with 9 bases between the two ends.

The source of this sequence is a woman aged 30 to 39 in good health. V and J are TRBV28 and TRBJ1-1, with TRBD1 as a possible D gene (5 bases). Specimen: naive CD8+ T cells sorted from blood. The CDR3 region has the DNA TGTGCCAGCAGTTTCGCAGGGACGAACACTGAAGCTTTCTTT. Encoded protein: CASSFAGTNTEAFF.